Following are 16 T cell receptor beta chains from one sample sequenced in a study of blood T cells in healthy people across ages. Next came a second PCR, run for about 6 to 11 cycles, which used a sample-barcoded 5' primer along with a J-beta primer mix. A single record per CDR3 protein comes from TCRdb applying MiXCR to the 5' RACE reads. The sample has some 760,000 distinct CDR3 sequences, approximately 25% seen once. The same data also went into a second study, on T cells of mothers and their children.

The sample taken for sequencing was blood. The receptors here all came from a boy aged 5-17 years in good health.

This clonotype has a handful of counts. V and J are TRBV25-1 and TRBJ2-5; D is possibly TRBD1 (6 bases). Trimming shortened V by 2 bases and J by 0 bases, and 13 bases separated the two germline ends. This CDR3 contains 16 residues. Germline V gene data show CDR1 as MGHDK and CDR2 as SYGVNS. The chain's CDR3 is CASSEARGTYQETQYF. The CDR3 coding sequence is TGTGCCAGCAGTGAAGCCAGGGGCACGTACCAAGAGACCCAGTACTTC.

CDR3 nucleotide sequence: TGTGCCACCTCTACACCTCCAGGACAGGGGTTTGGAAACACCATATATTTT. This sequence encodes CATSTPPGQGFGNTIYF. The J gene is TRBJ1-3, the V gene TRBV10-3; 9 nucleotides match TRBD1. The V gene end was trimmed by 10 bases and the J gene end by 3 bases; junction bases not matched to a gene: 16. CDR1 and CDR2 (germline): ENHRY, SYGVKD. The CDR3 is 17 amino acids.

Worth noting for this clonotype: At one of its ends the junction is not consistent with the germline gene, which may arise from a read error. The chain carries TRBV29-1 and TRBJ1-2; D is perhaps TRBD1 (5 bases). Germline V gene sequence: CDR1 SQVTM, CDR2 ANQGSEA. This CDR3 has 12 amino acids. CDR3 in DNA: TGCAGCGTTGATATGTGGGACTATGGCTACTCCTTC. This codes for CSVDMWDYGYSF.

The chain is built from TRBV6-5 and TRBJ1-4; D gene uncertain. Trimming cost V 0 bases and J 4 bases, with 6 bases left between them. CDR1 and CDR2 (germline): MNHEY, SVGAGI. The length of the CDR3 is 14 residues. The CDR3 DNA follows: TGTGCCAGCAGTTACTCAGGATATAATGAAAAACTGTTTTTT. It is translated as CASSYSGYNEKLFF.

This clonotype was counted between two and nine times. The chain is built from TRBV29-1 and TRBJ2-7; 8 nucleotides align to TRBD1. Germline trimming cut 5 bases from V and 1 base from J; bases unmatched to any gene: 4. Per germline, CDR1 SQVTM and CDR2 ANQGSEA. The CDR3 runs to 13 residues. The CDR3 is CSVRQGYSYEQYF. As DNA, the CDR3 is TGCAGCGTTAGACAGGGGTATTCCTACGAGCAGTACTTC.

This clonotype was seen more than once but under ten times. V gene TRBV28 combines with J gene TRBJ1-2; D uncertain. V gave up 7 bases and J gave up 0 bases, with 9 bases separating them. This CDR3 contains 13 residues. CDR1 and CDR2 from the germline V gene are MDHEN and SYDVKM. The CDR3 DNA follows: TGTGCCAGCACCGAGACAACTAACTATGGCTACACCTTC. This encodes CASTETTNYGYTF.

This clonotype appeared a few times. The rearrangement uses TRBV4-3 and TRBJ2-3; no reliable D call. CDR3 length: 15 amino acids. V gave up 1 base and J gave up 2 bases, with 10 bases separating them. CDR1 is LGHNA, CDR2 YSLEER, per germline. The CDR3 is CASSQGSIATDTQYF. DNA for the CDR3: TGCGCCAGCAGCCAAGGGTCCATTGCCACAGATACGCAGTATTTT.

The V gene is TRBV15, the J gene TRBJ2-5; a possible D gene is TRBD2 (5 bases). Looked up from germline, CDR1 is LNHNV and CDR2 is YYDKDF (reference sequence). V lost 0 bases to trimming and J lost 5 bases, with 10 bases between them. The CDR3 extends over 14 amino acids. CDR3 in amino acids: CATSRDPGSETQYF. The CDR3 DNA reads TGTGCCACCAGCAGAGACCCGGGGAGTGAGACCCAGTACTTC.

J is TRBJ1-1 and V is TRBV4-1; the match to TRBD1 covers 7 bases. The junction had 5 bases not matched to a gene; V was cut back by 6 bases and J by 4 bases. Germline CDR1 MGHRA, CDR2 YSYEKL. CDR3 length equals 13 residues. This chain's CDR3 is CASRKQGSTEAFF. The CDR3 DNA reads TGCGCCAGCAGAAAACAGGGGAGCACTGAAGCTTTCTTT.

The table lists this clonotype with a few counts. An end of the junction does not agree with germline; a read error may underlie this. For the CDR3, the DNA is TGTGCCAGCAGCCCCGGGGGGTCCTACGAGCAGTGCTTC. This sequence encodes CASSPGGSYEQCF. The chain carries TRBV12-3 or TRBV12-4 and TRBJ2-7, with 7 bases that match TRBD2. There are 13 residues in the CDR3.

This clonotype came up a few times. In DNA form, the CDR3 reads TGTGCCAGCGGACAGGGATCTGGAAACACCATATATTTT. It is translated as CASGQGSGNTIYF. The chain recombines TRBV7-8 with TRBJ1-3; 8 nucleotides align to TRBD1. V lost 8 bases, J lost 1 base, and 1 base stayed unmatched. Germline CDR1 SGHVS, CDR2 FQNEAQ. There are 13 residues in the CDR3.

V gene TRBV7-3 combines with J gene TRBJ2-5; 10 bases fit TRBD2. Germline V gives CDR1 SGHTA, CDR2 FQGTGA. The ends lost 5 bases at V and 0 bases at J; junction bases unmatched: 15. This CDR3 comprises 19 residues. The CDR3 DNA is TGTGCCAGCAGCGTGGTGGATCTAGCGGGGGCGCAGTACCAAGAGACCCAGTACTTC. It translates to CASSVVDLAGAQYQETQYF.

This clonotype came up a few times. The chain combines TRBV29-1 with TRBJ1-3, with D possibly TRBD1 on 5 matching bases. CDR3 length: 14 amino acids. Trimming left V 5 bases short and J 2 bases short, with 13 bases between. Germline V lookup: CDR1 SQVTM, CDR2 ANQGSEA. CDR3 protein: CSVTPWGTGNTIYF. The CDR3 nucleotides are TGCAGCGTTACCCCATGGGGCACTGGAAACACCATATATTTT.

A note on this clonotype: At one of its ends the junction is not consistent with the germline gene, which may arise from a read error. The chain links TRBV7-6 to TRBJ2-5; a weak D match, TRBD1 (5 bases). CDR1 SGHVS and CDR2 FNYEAQ come from the germline V gene. This CDR3 region has 15 residues. CDR3 protein: CVSSPVAGNQETQYF. The CDR3 coding sequence is TGTGTCAGCAGCCCCGTGGCAGGGAACCAAGAGACCCAGTACTTC.

This clonotype showed up just a few times. The chain is built from TRBV7-9 and TRBJ2-1; 10 nucleotides agree with TRBD1. Per the germline V gene, CDR1 is SEHNR and CDR2 is FQNEAQ (reference sequence). The J segment lost 2 bases and the V segment lost 6 bases, leaving 10 bases of the junction unmatched. This CDR3 region has 17 residues. The CDR3 DNA sequence: TGTGCCAGCAGTGGGGGCCCCGGGACAGGGGCCTACAATGAGCAGTTCTTC. Translated: CASSGGPGTGAYNEQFF.

This clonotype was seen a few times. The chain couples TRBV2 to TRBJ2-7; possibly TRBD2 for D (5 bases). Germline CDR1 reads SNHLY; CDR2 reads FYNNEI. This CDR3 is built from 14 residues. V gave up 8 bases and J gave up 4 bases, with 18 bases separating them. CDR3 bases: TGTGCCAGCGCGAAGACTATGCTGGAATACGAGCAGTACTTC. Amino acid sequence: CASAKTMLEYEQYF.